These 27 T cell receptor beta chains were all obtained from the same sample, sequenced in a study of shared clonotypes between healthy human individuals. Profiled with immunoSEQ multiplex PCR; TCRdb holds only in-frame clones, not every one. Of more than 450,000 clones in the sample, around 79% are singletons; the top ten hold under 15%. Sequencing was carried out using PBMCs. Receptors originate from a woman in her thirties or forties in good health. Some clones in this sample may be carry-over from other donors' samples.

This clone was picked up a small number of times. The rearrangement links TRBV9 to TRBJ1-2; D gene unclear. Deletions cut 4 bases from V and 4 bases from J, with 14 bases between. Germline CDR1 and CDR2: SGDLS and YYNGEE. CDR3 length: 14 residues. CDR3 coding DNA: TGTGCCAGCAGCCCCTCGTACGGCGGCTATGGCTACACCTTC. Translation: CASSPSYGGYGYTF. Full variable domain (outside the CDR3, taken from reference TRBV9 and TRBJ1-2): DSGVTQTPKHLITATGQRVTLRCSPRSGDLSVYWYQQSLDQGLQFLIQYYNGEERAKGNILERFSAQQFPDLHSELNLSSLELGDSALYFCASSPSYGGYGYTFGSGTRLTVV.

This clone was detected once. No conserved phenylalanine or tryptophan is present at the end of the CDR3, so a read error is the likely explanation. The rearrangement joins TRBV5-6 to TRBJ1-2; D ambiguous. The CDR3 sequence is 12 residues long. Germline V lookup: CDR1 SGHDT, CDR2 YYEEEE. V lost 4 bases to trimming and J lost 2 bases, with 6 bases between them. CDR3: CASSLTNYGYTS. The CDR3 nucleotides are TGTGCCAGCAGCCTAACGAACTATGGCTACACCTCC.

In its sample, this clone was seen once. The chain carries TRBV5-1 and TRBJ2-7; 7 bases are shared with TRBD2. This CDR3 has 14 amino acids. The V gene's germline CDR1 is SGHRS and CDR2 YFSETQ. The V gene end was trimmed by 4 bases and the J gene end by 0 bases; junction bases not matched to a gene: 4. The CDR3 region is CASSPRDYSYEQYF. The DNA of the CDR3 is TGCGCCAGCAGCCCCCGGGACTACTCCTACGAGCAGTACTTC.

The V call is TRBV28, the J call TRBJ2-3; unclear D gene. In germline, CDR1 is MDHEN, CDR2 SYDVKM. Trimming took off 7 bases at V and 2 bases at J, with 4 bases between the two ends. This CDR3 is built from 11 residues. The CDR3 DNA reads as TGTGCCAGCACCCACACAGATACGCAGTATTTT. As protein: CASTHTDTQYF.

This chain connects TRBV5-1 to TRBJ2-7; D gene uncertain. CDR1 and CDR2 (germline): SGHRS, YFSETQ. This CDR3 comprises 15 residues. V lost 0 bases to trimming and J lost 1 base, with 11 bases between them. The CDR3 coding sequence is TGCGCCAGCAGCTTGGGTTTACCTCCTTCCTACGAGCAGTACTTC. This translates into CASSLGLPPSYEQYF.

This chain connects TRBV9 to TRBJ2-1; 11 bases are shared with TRBD2. Per germline, CDR1 SGDLS and CDR2 YYNGEE. Trimming at V came to 0 bases and at J to 6 bases, leaving 5 bases not matched to a gene. This CDR3 is 16 amino acids long. CDR3 DNA: TGTGCCAGCAGCGTAGGATCCGGGACTAGCGGCAATGAGCAGTTCTTC. It encodes CASSVGSGTSGNEQFF.

The genes are TRBV6-1 and TRBJ1-5; D is uncertain. The CDR3 covers 12 residues. Trimming removed 6 bases from V and 1 base from J, with 4 bases in between. CDR1 and CDR2 from the germline V gene are MNHNS and SASEGT. The CDR3 DNA sequence: TGTGCCAGCAGAACCAGCAATCAGCCCCAGCATTTT. As protein: CASRTSNQPQHF.

The genes are TRBV10-3 and TRBJ2-7; D possibly matches TRBD1 or TRBD2 (5 bases each). The CDR3 is made up of 13 amino acids. The V and J ends lost 0 bases and 3 bases respectively, with 6 bases between them. Germline loops: CDR1 ENHRY, CDR2 SYGVKD. The CDR3, as DNA: TGTGCCATCAGTGAGTCGGGGGACTACGAGCAGTACTTC. It encodes CAISESGDYEQYF.

In the case of this clone: The identical CDR3 is also encoded by other nucleotide sequences in the sample. This chain uses TRBV2 with TRBJ1-2, with TRBD1 as a possible D gene (6 bases). The germline gives CDR1 SNHLY, CDR2 FYNNEI. The CDR3 is made up of 13 amino acids. V dropped 2 bases and J dropped 2 bases, with 6 bases sitting between them. As DNA, the CDR3 is TGTGCCAGCAGTGAACAGGGGAACTATGGCTACACCTTC. Protein product: CASSEQGNYGYTF.

There are a few counts of this clone. The CDR3 bases are TGTGCCAGCAGCCGAGGAGGGGGGCAAGAGACCCAGTACTTC. Its translation is CASSRGGGQETQYF. The chain combines TRBV7-3 with TRBJ2-5; either TRBD1 or TRBD2 may fit D (6 bases each). The germline V gene encodes CDR1 SGHTA and CDR2 FQGTGA. V lost 5 bases and J lost 2, with 12 bases in between. The CDR3 has 14 residues.

The V and J genes are TRBV6-1 and TRBJ2-5, with D possibly matching TRBD1 (5 bases). The CDR3 contains 14 residues. Trimming shortened V by 2 bases and J by 3 bases, and 10 bases separated the two germline ends. Germline loops: CDR1 MNHNS, CDR2 SASEGT. CDR3 DNA: TGTGCCAGCAGTGAACCTTCAGGGAAAGAGACCCAGTACTTC. This sequence encodes CASSEPSGKETQYF.

J is TRBJ1-2 and V is TRBV6-6; 9 nucleotides match TRBD1. This CDR3 region has 16 residues. Trimming removed 2 bases from V and 3 bases from J; junction bases left unmatched: 7. From germline, CDR1 is MNHNY and CDR2 SVGAGI (reference sequence). The CDR3 reads CASSYPGGQGDYGYTF. CDR3 nucleotides: TGTGCCAGCAGTTACCCCGGGGGACAGGGTGACTATGGCTACACCTTC.

This chain links TRBV4-3 with TRBJ2-5; D is ambiguous. Germline V CDR1 and CDR2: LGHNA, YSLEER. V lost 4 bases and J 5 bases, leaving 14 bases between the germline ends. The CDR3 sequence is 14 residues long. The DNA for the CDR3 is TGCGCCAGCAGCCCCGGATTAGGGCTGGAGACCCAGTACTTC. Its protein is CASSPGLGLETQYF.

This chain joins TRBV11-2 and TRBJ2-1; 8 bases map to TRBD2. The germline V gene encodes CDR1 SGHAT and CDR2 FQNNGV. Trimming removed 2 bases from V and 7 bases from J; junction bases left unmatched: 10. This CDR3 contains 16 residues. CDR3 region: CASSLHRAGDSNEQFF. CDR3 DNA: TGTGCCAGCAGCTTACATCGAGCGGGAGATAGTAATGAGCAGTTCTTC.

V usage is TRBV7-3 and J usage is TRBJ1-2; the D is unclear. The V and J ends lost 2 bases and 3 bases respectively, with 13 bases between them. The CDR3 length is 15 residues. Germline lookup yields CDR1 SGHTA and CDR2 FQGTGA. CDR3 sequence (DNA): TGTGCCAGCAGCTTAGATCGGGGATTAGACTATGGCTACACCTTC. Its translation: CASSLDRGLDYGYTF.

The chain is built from TRBV28 and TRBJ2-1, with D unresolved. Per germline, CDR1 MDHEN and CDR2 SYDVKM. V lost 2 bases and J lost 9, with 14 bases in between. The CDR3 extends over 14 amino acids. In nucleotides, the CDR3 is TGTGCCAGCAGTTTAGGGCTTCGGGTATCTGAGCAGTTCTTC. It codes for CASSLGLRVSEQFF.

Many counts were recorded for this clone. This sequence joins TRBV11-3 and TRBJ2-2, with no clear D. CDR3 length equals 14 residues. The germline V and J ends were trimmed by 1 base and 4 bases, with 7 bases remaining between them. From germline, CDR1 is SGHNT and CDR2 YENEEA. This CDR3 is CASSLVWSTGELFF. In nucleotides, the CDR3 is TGTGCCAGCAGCTTAGTGTGGAGCACCGGGGAGCTGTTTTTT.

This chain joins TRBV19 and TRBJ1-5, with D possibly being TRBD1 (6 bases). From germline, CDR1 is LNHDA and CDR2 SQIVND (reference sequence). V shed 9 bases and J shed 5 bases, with 17 bases lying between them. The CDR3 length is 14 residues. CDR3 sequence reads: CASCVGGVDQPQHF. In nucleotides, the CDR3 is TGTGCCAGCTGTGTTGGGGGCGTCGATCAGCCCCAGCATTTT.

This clone showed up just once. The chain recombines TRBV5-1 with TRBJ2-7; D unresolved. CDR3 length: 14 amino acids. From germline, CDR1 is SGHRS and CDR2 YFSETQ. V lost 0 bases and J 4 bases, leaving 11 bases between the germline ends. Here the CDR3 DNA reads TGCGCCAGCAGCTTGGCCGACCGCAAGTACGAGCAGTACTTC. This encodes CASSLADRKYEQYF.

The chain combines TRBV7-9 with TRBJ1-1, with a weak D call TRBD1 (6 bases). Trimming stripped 5 bases from V and 7 bases from J, with 23 bases between. This CDR3 has 16 residues. Germline V CDR1 and CDR2: SEHNR, FQNEAQ (reference sequence). The CDR3 bases are TGTGCCAGCAGCCGTAGGGACAAGGGGGGCTTAAGTGAAGCTTTCTTT. Translation gives CASSRRDKGGLSEAFF.

The V call is TRBV6-4, the J call TRBJ1-2; D gene uncertain. The germline V gene has CDR1 MRHNA and CDR2 SNTAGT. This CDR3 is 16 amino acids long. Trimming removed 3 bases from V and 4 bases from J, with 18 bases in between. DNA of the CDR3: TGTGCCAGCAGTGATATTATACACGGAAAGACCTATGGCTACACCTTC. It codes for CASSDIIHGKTYGYTF.

This sequence joins TRBV5-1 and TRBJ2-3; possibly TRBD1 for D (6 bases). This CDR3 contains 16 residues. The germline V gene encodes CDR1 SGHRS and CDR2 YFSETQ. Trimming pared 4 bases from V and 2 bases from J, leaving 17 bases between. The CDR3 nucleotides are TGCGCCAGCAGCCTCGACAGGAGCGCTAACACAGATACGCAGTATTTT. Translated: CASSLDRSANTDTQYF. Using reference TRBV5-1 and TRBJ2-3 for the parts outside the CDR3, the full variable domain is KAGVTQTPRYLIKTRGQQVTLSCSPISGHRSVSWYQQTPGQGLQFLFEYFSETQRNKGNFPGRFSGRQFSNSRSEMNVSTLELGDSALYLCASSLDRSANTDTQYFGPGTRLTVL.

This clone was found once. The genes are TRBV27 and TRBJ2-7, with D unclear. This CDR3 is 16 amino acids long. V lost 5 bases to trimming and J lost 3 bases, with 20 bases between them. Germline CDR1 MNHEY, CDR2 SMNVEV (reference sequence). This CDR3 reads CASSPQSHSFYYEQYF. CDR3 nucleotides: TGTGCCAGCAGTCCGCAAAGCCACAGCTTTTACTACGAGCAGTACTTC.

J is TRBJ2-7 and V is TRBV29-1; the D gene is possibly TRBD1 (5 bases). V was trimmed by 3 bases and J by 3 bases, leaving 6 bases between them. The CDR3 is 11 residues long. The V gene's germline CDR1 is SQVTM and CDR2 ANQGSEA. The CDR3 sequence is CSVDQGYEQYF. The CDR3, as DNA: TGCAGCGTTGACCAGGGCTACGAGCAGTACTTC.

CDR3 coding DNA: TGTGCCAGCAGCTCCCTGGTGGGGGCTACTAATGAAAAACTGTTTTTT. Translation gives CASSSLVGATNEKLFF. The chain is built from TRBV7-8 and TRBJ1-4, with a tentative D call TRBD1 (6 bases). Trimming removed 4 bases from V and 2 bases from J, with 14 bases in between. CDR1 and CDR2 (germline): SGHVS, FQNEAQ. The CDR3 extends over 16 amino acids.

The chain uses TRBV21-1 and TRBJ2-6; the table calls TRBD1, which could not be checked here. TRBV21-1 is a pseudogene locus. CDR3 length equals 13 residues. CDR3 sequence reads: CASINRGANVLTF. The CDR3 DNA reads TGTGCCAGCATAAACAGGGGCGCCAACGTCCTGACTTTC.

This sequence joins TRBV10-3 and TRBJ1-5; D ambiguous. V dropped 3 bases and J dropped 4 bases, with 16 bases sitting between them. CDR1 and CDR2 from the germline V gene are ENHRY and SYGVKD. The CDR3 has 16 amino acids. CDR3 protein: CAISEYSQLSNQPQHF. For the CDR3, the DNA is TGTGCCATCAGTGAATACAGCCAGCTCAGTAATCAGCCCCAGCATTTT.